This is a list of T cell receptor beta chains from one sample in a study of response to subunit inactivated influenza vaccine. One entry per CDR3 protein results from TCRdb running MiXCR on the RT-PCR reads. The table shows over 400,000 distinct CDR3 sequences, with 10% to 11% occurring only once. Sequencing was performed on PBMCs from blood, taken 40 to 50 days after vaccination. The receptor source for this set is a man aged 50 to 60 who received an inactivated influenza vaccine. Each CDR3 is given with its conserved first and last residue. The order of the fields is J gene, D gene, V gene, clone size, CDR3 protein, CDR3 DNA. A D gene is named only where the DNA matches it firmly. Where a row states a size, it is once, few, many or the class of an expanded clone; other rows omit it.

TRBJ2-7	TRBD2	TRBV7-2	.	CASSPRGLEPYEQYF	TGTGCCAGCAGCCCCCGCGGACTAGAACCCTACGAGCAGTACTTC
TRBJ1-6	.	TRBV7-2	many	CASSPSGGSPLHF	TGTGCCAGCAGCCCAAGCGGGGGGTCACCCCTCCACTTT
TRBJ2-4	TRBD1	TRBV2	few	CASSEGTGPAKNIQYF	TGTGCCAGCAGTGAAGGGACAGGGCCAGCCAAAAACATTCAGTACTTC
TRBJ1-6	.	TRBV5-1	.	CASSLAGPRYNSPLHF	TGCGCCAGCAGCTTGGCCGGTCCGCGCTATAATTCACCCCTCCACTTT
TRBJ2-3	TRBD1	TRBV28	few	CASSRDRVNTDTQYF	TGTGCCAGCAGTAGGGACAGGGTGAACACAGATACGCAGTATTTT
TRBJ2-1	.	TRBV5-1	many	CASSLVRVNEQFF	TGCGCCAGCAGCTTGGTGAGGGTTAATGAGCAGTTCTTC
TRBJ2-2	TRBD2	TRBV24-1	.	CATSVSGTSSIMIF	TGTGCCACCAGTGTTTCCGGGACTAGCTCAATTATGATTTTT
TRBJ1-2	.	TRBV28	few	CASSFQGGRGYTF	TGTGCCAGCAGTTTTCAAGGGGGAAGAGGCTACACCTTC
TRBJ1-2	.	TRBV11-2	few	CASSLVGDSGYTF	TGTGCCAGCAGCTTAGTTGGTGACAGCGGCTACACCTTC
TRBJ2-7	.	TRBV11-2	many	CASSLGSGTVSDEQYF	TGTGCCAGCAGCTTGGGGTCGGGGACGGTCTCGGACGAGCAGTACTTC
TRBJ2-5	.	TRBV7-2	few	CASSWDKGMGSQETQYF	TGTGCCAGCAGCTGGGACAAGGGTATGGGAAGCCAAGAGACCCAGTACTTC
TRBJ1-4	.	TRBV27	.	CASTRWGLDEKLFF	TGTGCCAGTACAAGATGGGGCCTCGATGAAAAACTGTTTTTT
TRBJ2-5	.	TRBV5-1	.	CAINVVLQETQYF	TGCGCCATCAACGTGGTACTGCAAGAGACCCAGTACTTC
TRBJ2-7	.	TRBV2	.	CASSEWGKDGEQYF	TGTGCCAGCAGTGAATGGGGGAAGGATGGCGAGCAGTACTTC
TRBJ1-1	TRBD1	TRBV6-1	few	CASSRRGITANTEAFF	TGTGCCAGCAGTCGCAGGGGGATCACGGCGAACACTGAAGCTTTCTTT
TRBJ2-7	TRBD1	TRBV28	.	CASSVTGQGFNEQYF	TGTGCCAGCAGTGTTACGGGACAGGGTTTCAACGAGCAGTACTTC
TRBJ2-2	.	TRBV12-3/TRBV12-4	many	CASSFAGLNTGELFF	TGTGCCAGCAGTTTCGCGGGATTGAACACCGGGGAGCTGTTTTTT
TRBJ1-1	.	TRBV10-3	.	CAISEGRGAGSTEAFF	TGTGCCATCAGTGAAGGCAGGGGCGCGGGGAGCACTGAAGCTTTCTTT
TRBJ2-2	.	TRBV6-2/TRBV6-3	.	CASSWGRRGELFF	TGTGCCAGCAGCTGGGGCCGGAGGGGGGAGCTGTTTTTT
TRBJ1-2	.	TRBV6-1	many	CASNPGLTVNYGYTF	TGTGCCAGCAATCCCGGGCTGACCGTGAACTATGGCTACACCTTC
TRBJ2-3	.	TRBV4-2	few	CASSQGRRGASTDTQYF	TGTGCCAGCAGCCAAGGGAGACGGGGCGCTAGCACAGATACGCAGTATTTT
TRBJ2-3	TRBD2	TRBV7-2	.	CASSLVGGEGDTQYF	TGTGCCAGCAGCTTAGTAGGCGGGGAGGGAGATACGCAGTATTTT
TRBJ2-2	.	TRBV14	few	CASSQVVRHTNTGELFF	TGTGCCAGCAGCCAAGTTGTAAGGCACACGAACACCGGGGAGCTGTTTTTT
TRBJ2-7	.	TRBV5-5	.	CASSRAGWHEQYF	TGTGCCAGCAGCCGGGCGGGGTGGCACGAGCAGTACTTC
TRBJ2-1	TRBD2	TRBV12-3/TRBV12-4	many	CASSLGLAGARGGSYNEQFF	TGTGCCAGCAGTTTAGGGCTAGCGGGAGCCAGGGGCGGCTCCTACAATGAGCAGTTCTTC
TRBJ1-2	.	TRBV12-3/TRBV12-4	many	CASSSSVGYTF	TGTGCCAGCAGTTCCTCGGTTGGCTACACCTTC